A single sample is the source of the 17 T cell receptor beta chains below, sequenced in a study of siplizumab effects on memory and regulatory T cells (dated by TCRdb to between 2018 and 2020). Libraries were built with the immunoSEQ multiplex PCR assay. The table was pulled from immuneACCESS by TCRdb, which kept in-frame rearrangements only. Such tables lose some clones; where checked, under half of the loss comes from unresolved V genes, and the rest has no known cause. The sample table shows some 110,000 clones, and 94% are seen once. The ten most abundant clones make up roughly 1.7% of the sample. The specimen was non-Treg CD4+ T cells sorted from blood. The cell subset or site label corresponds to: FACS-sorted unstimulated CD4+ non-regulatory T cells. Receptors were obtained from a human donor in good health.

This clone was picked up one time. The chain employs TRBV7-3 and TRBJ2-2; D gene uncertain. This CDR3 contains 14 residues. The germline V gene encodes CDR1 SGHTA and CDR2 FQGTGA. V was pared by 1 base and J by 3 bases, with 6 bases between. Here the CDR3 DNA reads TGTGCCAGCAGCTTAAATTCGGACACCGGGGAGCTGTTTTTT. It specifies CASSLNSDTGELFF.

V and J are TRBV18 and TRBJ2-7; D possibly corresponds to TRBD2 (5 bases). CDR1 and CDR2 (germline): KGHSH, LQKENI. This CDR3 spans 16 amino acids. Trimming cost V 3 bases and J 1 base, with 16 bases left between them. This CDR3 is CASSPTRQALSYEQYF. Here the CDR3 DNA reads TGTGCCAGCTCACCCACTAGGCAGGCGCTTTCCTACGAGCAGTACTTC.

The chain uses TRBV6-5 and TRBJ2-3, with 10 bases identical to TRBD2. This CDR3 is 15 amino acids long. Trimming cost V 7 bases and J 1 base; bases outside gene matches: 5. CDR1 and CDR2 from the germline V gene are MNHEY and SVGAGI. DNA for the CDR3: TGTGCCAGCACCTTAGCGGGAGGTGGCACAGATACGCAGTATTTT. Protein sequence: CASTLAGGGTDTQYF.

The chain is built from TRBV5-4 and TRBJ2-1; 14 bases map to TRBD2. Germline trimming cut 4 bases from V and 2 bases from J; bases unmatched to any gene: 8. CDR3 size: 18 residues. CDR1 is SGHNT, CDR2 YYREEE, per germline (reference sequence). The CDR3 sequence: CASSIGTSGSRTYNEQFF. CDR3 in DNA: TGTGCCAGCAGCATAGGGACTAGCGGGAGTAGGACCTACAATGAGCAGTTCTTC. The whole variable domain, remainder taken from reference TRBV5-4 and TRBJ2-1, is ETGVTQSPTHLIKTRGQQVTLRCSSQSGHNTVSWYQQALGQGPQFIFQYYREEENGRGNFPPRFSGLQFPNYSSELNVNALELDDSALYLCASSIGTSGSRTYNEQFFGPGTRLTVL.

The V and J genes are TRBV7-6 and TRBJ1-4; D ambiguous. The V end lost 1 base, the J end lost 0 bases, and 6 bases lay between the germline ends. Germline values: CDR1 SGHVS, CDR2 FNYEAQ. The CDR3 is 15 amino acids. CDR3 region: CASSLGPSTNEKLFF. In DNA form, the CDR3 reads TGTGCCAGCAGCTTAGGACCTTCAACTAATGAAAAACTGTTTTTT.

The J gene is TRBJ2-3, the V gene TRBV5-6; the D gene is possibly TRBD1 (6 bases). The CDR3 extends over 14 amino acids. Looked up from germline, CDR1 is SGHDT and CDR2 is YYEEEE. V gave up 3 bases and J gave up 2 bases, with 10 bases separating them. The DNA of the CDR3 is TGTGCCAGCAGCTCCAGGGGCTACACAGATACGCAGTATTTT. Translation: CASSSRGYTDTQYF.

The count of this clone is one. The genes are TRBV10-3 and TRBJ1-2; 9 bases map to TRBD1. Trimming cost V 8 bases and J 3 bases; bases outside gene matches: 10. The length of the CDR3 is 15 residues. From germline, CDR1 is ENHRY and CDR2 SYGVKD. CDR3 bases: TGTGCCATCGACCCCGGGACAGGGCACCACTATGGCTACACCTTC. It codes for CAIDPGTGHHYGYTF.

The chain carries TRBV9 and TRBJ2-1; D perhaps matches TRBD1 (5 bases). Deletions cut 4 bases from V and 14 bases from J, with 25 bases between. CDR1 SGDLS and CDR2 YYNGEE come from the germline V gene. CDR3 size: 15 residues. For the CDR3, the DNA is TGTGCCAGCAGCTCCGACAGCTACCACGACGTACGTAAGTTCTTC. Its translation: CASSSDSYHDVRKFF.

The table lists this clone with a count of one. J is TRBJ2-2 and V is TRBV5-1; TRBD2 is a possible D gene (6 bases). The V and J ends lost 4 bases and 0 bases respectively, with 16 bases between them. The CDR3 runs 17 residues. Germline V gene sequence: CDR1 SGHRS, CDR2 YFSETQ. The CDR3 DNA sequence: TGCGCCAGCAGCCGAAGATCGGGAGCCGCGAACACCGGGGAGCTGTTTTTT. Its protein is CASSRRSGAANTGELFF.

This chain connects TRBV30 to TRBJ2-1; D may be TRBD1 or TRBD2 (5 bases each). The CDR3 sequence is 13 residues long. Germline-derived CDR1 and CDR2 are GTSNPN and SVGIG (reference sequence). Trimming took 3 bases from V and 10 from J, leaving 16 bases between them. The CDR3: CAWSRLGEGEQFF. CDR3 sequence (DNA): TGTGCCTGGAGCCGTTTGGGGGAAGGGGAGCAGTTCTTC.

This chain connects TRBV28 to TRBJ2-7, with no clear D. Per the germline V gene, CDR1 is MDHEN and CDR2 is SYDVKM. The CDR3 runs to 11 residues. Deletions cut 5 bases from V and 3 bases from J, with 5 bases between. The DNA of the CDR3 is TGTGCCAGCAGTAGCATCTACGAGCAGTACTTC. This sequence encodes CASSSIYEQYF.

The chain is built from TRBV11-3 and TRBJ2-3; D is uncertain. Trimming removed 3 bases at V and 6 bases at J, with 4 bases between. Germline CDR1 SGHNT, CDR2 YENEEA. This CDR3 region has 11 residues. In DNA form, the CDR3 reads TGTGCCAGCAGCTTGGGGGATACGCAGTATTTT. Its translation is CASSLGDTQYF.

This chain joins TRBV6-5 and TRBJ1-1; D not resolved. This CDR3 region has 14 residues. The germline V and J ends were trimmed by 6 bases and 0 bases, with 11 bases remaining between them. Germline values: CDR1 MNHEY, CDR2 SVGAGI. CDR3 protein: CASSRTDMNTEAFF. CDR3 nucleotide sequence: TGTGCCAGCAGCAGAACAGACATGAACACTGAAGCTTTCTTT.

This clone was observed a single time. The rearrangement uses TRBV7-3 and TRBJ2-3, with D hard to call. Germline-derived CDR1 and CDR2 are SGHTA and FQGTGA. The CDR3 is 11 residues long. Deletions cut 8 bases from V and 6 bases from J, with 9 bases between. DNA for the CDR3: TGTGCCAGCGGCGGTGAGGATACGCAGTATTTT. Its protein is CASGGEDTQYF. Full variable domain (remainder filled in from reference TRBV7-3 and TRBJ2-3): GAGVSQTPSNKVTEKGKYVELRCDPISGHTALYWYRQSLGQGPEFLIYFQGTGAADDSGLPNDRFFAVRPEGSVSTLKIQRTERGDSAVYLCASGGEDTQYFGPGTRLTVL.

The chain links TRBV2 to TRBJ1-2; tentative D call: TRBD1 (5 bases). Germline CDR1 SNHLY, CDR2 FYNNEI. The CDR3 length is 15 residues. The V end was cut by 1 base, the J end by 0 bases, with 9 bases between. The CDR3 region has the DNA TGTGCCAGCAGTGAAGACAGGTTGTCTAACTATGGCTACACCTTC. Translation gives CASSEDRLSNYGYTF.

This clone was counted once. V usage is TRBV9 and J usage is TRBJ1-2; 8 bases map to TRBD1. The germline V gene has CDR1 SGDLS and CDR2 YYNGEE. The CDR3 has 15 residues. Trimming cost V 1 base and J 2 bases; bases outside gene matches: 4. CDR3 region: CASSVRTGQNYGYTF. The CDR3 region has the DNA TGTGCCAGCAGCGTAAGGACAGGGCAGAACTATGGCTACACCTTC.

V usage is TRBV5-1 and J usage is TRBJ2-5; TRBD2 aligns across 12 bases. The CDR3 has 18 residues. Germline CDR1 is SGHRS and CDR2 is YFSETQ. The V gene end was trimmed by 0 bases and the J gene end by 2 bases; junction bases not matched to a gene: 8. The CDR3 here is CASSLAPFLAGGQETQYF. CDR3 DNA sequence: TGCGCCAGCAGCTTGGCACCCTTCCTAGCGGGGGGGCAAGAGACCCAGTACTTC.